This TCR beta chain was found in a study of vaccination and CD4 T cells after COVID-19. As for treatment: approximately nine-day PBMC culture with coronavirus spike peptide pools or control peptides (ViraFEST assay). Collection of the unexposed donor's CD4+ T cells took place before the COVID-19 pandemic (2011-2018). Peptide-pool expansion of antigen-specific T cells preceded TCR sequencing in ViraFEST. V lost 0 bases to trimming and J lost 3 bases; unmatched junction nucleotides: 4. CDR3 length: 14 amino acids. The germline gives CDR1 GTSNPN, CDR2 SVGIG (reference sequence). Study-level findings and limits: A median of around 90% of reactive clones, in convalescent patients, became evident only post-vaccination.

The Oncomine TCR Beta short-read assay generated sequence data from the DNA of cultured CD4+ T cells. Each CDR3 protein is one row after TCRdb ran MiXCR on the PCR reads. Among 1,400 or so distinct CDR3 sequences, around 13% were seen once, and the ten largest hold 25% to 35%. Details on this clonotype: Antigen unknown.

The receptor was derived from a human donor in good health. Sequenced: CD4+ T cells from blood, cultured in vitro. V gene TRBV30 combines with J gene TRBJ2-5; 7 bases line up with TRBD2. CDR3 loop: CAWSVGLREETQYF. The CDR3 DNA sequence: TGTGCCTGGAGTGTGGGACTAAGGGAAGAGACCCAGTACTTC. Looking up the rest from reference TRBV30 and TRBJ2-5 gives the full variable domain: SQTIHQWPATLVQPVGSPLSLECTVEGTSNPNLYWYRQAAGRGLQLLFYSVGIGQISSEVPQNLSASRPQDRQFILSSKKLLLSDSGFYLCAWSVGLREETQYFGPGTRLLVL.